This note documents a single T cell receptor beta chain sequence. These data belong to a study of control samples from healthy donors and cancer patients. The CDR3 spans 15 residues. Trimming took 6 bases from V and 0 from J; bases not matched to a gene: 5. The germline V gene has CDR1 SGHRS and CDR2 YFSETQ. Assay used: immunoSEQ multiplex PCR; TCRdb lists only in-frame clones, some missing. The profile covers about 120,000 clones, with 85% to 90% appearing a single time and around 10% taken by the ten largest. The chain is built from TRBV5-1 and TRBJ2-2; the match to TRBD1 covers 7 bases. The source is a man younger than 40 in good health. Sequences were obtained from blood. The DNA of the CDR3 is TGCGCCAGCAAACGCCAGGGGGCGAACACCGGGGAGCTGTTTTTT. Translated, it gives CASKRQGANTGELFF.